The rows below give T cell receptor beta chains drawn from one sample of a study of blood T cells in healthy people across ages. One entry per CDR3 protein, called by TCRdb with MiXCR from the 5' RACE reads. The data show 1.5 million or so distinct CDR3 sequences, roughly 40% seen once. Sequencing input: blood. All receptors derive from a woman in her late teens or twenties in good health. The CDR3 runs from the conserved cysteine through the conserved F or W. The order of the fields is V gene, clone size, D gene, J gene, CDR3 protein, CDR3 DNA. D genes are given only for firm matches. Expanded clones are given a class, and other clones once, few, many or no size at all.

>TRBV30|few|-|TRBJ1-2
CAWSQLGDGYTF
TGTGCCTGGAGTCAACTAGGGGATGGCTACACCTTC
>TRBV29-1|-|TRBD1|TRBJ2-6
CSVVGQGYSGANVLTF
TGCAGCGTTGTAGGACAGGGTTACTCTGGGGCCAACGTCCTGACTTTC
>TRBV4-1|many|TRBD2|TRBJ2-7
CASSQEGLAGGESYEQYF
TGCGCCAGCAGCCAAGAGGGACTAGCGGGAGGGGAATCCTACGAGCAGTACTTC
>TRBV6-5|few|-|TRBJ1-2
CASSYSTGPLSGYTF
TGTGCCAGCAGTTACTCGACGGGACCTTTGTCCGGCTACACCTTC
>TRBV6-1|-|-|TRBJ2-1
CASSGPLGEQFF
TGTGCCAGCAGTGGTCCCTTGGGTGAGCAGTTCTTC
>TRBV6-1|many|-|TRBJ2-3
CASSELGSGDTQYF
TGTGCCAGCAGTGAATTGGGCTCAGGGGATACGCAGTATTTT
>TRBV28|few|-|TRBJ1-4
CASSQSGRTNEKLFF
TGTGCCAGCAGTCAGTCAGGGCGAACTAATGAAAAACTGTTTTTT
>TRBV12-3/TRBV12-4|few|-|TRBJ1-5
CASADSNQPQHF
TGTGCCAGCGCGGATAGCAATCAGCCCCAGCATTTT
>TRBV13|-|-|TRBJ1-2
CASSFGARSGYTF
TGTGCCAGCAGCTTTGGGGCTCGGAGCGGCTACACCTTC
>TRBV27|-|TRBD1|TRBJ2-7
CASRDRALSYEQYF
TGTGCCAGCAGGGACAGGGCCCTATCCTACGAGCAGTACTTC
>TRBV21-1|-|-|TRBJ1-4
CASSSFCGVKLFF
TGTGCCAGCAGCAGCTTCTGTGGGGTAAAACTGTTTTTT
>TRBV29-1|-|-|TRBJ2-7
CSVDSRTSSYNEQYF
TGCAGCGTTGACTCCAGGACCTCTTCCTACAATGAGCAGTACTTC
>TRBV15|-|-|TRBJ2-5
CATSAGLSSGETQYF
TGTGCCACCAGCGCGGGGCTATCTAGTGGGGAGACCCAGTACTTC
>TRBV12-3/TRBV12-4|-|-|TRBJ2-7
CASSFLLRDGSYEQYF
TGTGCCAGCAGTTTCCTCCTGCGGGACGGCTCCTACGAGCAGTACTTC
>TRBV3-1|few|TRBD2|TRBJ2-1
CASSQGPQREFNEQFF
TGTGCCAGCAGCCAAGGCCCCCAGCGGGAGTTTAATGAGCAGTTCTTC
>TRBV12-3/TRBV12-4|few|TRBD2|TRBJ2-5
CASSVLAGGPTQYF
TGTGCCAGCAGTGTATTAGCGGGGGGGCCGACCCAGTACTTC
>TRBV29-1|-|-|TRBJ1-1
CSAERTNAEAFF
TGCAGCGCCGAACGGACTAACGCTGAAGCTTTCTTT